What follows is one TCR beta chain and its context. Its specific antigen is unknown. No quality values exist for individual bases; no much larger clone is one base distant. The library was obtained by the immunoSEQ multiplex PCR assay. RNA was extracted from all samples and reverse transcribed into cDNA as template for TCR sequencing. First-strand cDNA was synthesized with SuperScript III using a 2:1 mix of oligo-dT and random hexamers. A synthetic immune receptor repertoire was used to gauge amplification bias, and whatever bias remained was removed computationally. From the authors' description of their analysis: Raw reads were preprocessed to remove errors, and CDR3 was defined according to IMGT conventions as the region from the conserved cysteine to phenylalanine. Clonality was computed as 1 minus the Shannon entropy, with the entropy normalized by log2 of the number of productive unique TCRs. Scalp TCRbeta sequences were cross-referenced with sorted blood CD4 and CD8 repertoires so that the CD4 or CD8 identity of scalp clones could be inferred. This immuneACCESS table, as held by TCRdb, lists in-frame sequences with V and J called but not all clones. Of the missing ones, under half trace to an unresolved V gene in checked studies; the others have no known cause. V, J and clone size are taken as reported in that table, and D and trimming were inferred from the DNA itself. The sample includes hundreds of thousands of clones, with approximately 60% observed a single time. Around 0.92% of the sample belongs to the ten largest clones.

These data belong to a study of CD8+ T cells in alopecia areata (dated by TCRdb to 2016 to 2018). In terms of the full investigation: Treated patients were enrolled in an open-label pilot trial of oral tofacitinib at 5 to 10 mg twice daily for moderate-to-severe alopecia areata. Scalp tissue and sorted CD4+ and CD8+ peripheral blood T cells from patchy and totalis/universalis alopecia areata patients and from healthy controls were covered by human TCRbeta sequencing. TCRbeta CDR3 regions were amplified by immunoSEQ multiplex PCR with 35 Vbeta forward and 13 Jbeta reverse primers. RNA was extracted with the PAXgene miRNA kit for fixed scalp, the miRNeasy kit for PBMCs, and the RNeasy kit for mouse skin. In both human patients and the C3H/HeJ mouse model, the study applied high-throughput TCRbeta sequencing to look at T cell clonal expansion in alopecia areata. Biopsies were taken from tofacitinib-treated patients at baseline and at 4 and 24 weeks of treatment, and a later scalp biopsy was taken in several of the tofacitinib-treated patients. Scalp clonality was compared across normal scalp (n=4), patchy alopecia areata scalp (n=8), and alopecia totalis/universalis scalp (n=8). Patients stayed on tofacitinib for 6 to 18 months and then had 6 months of follow-up off drug so that delayed response and recurrence could be assessed. In treated patients, disease severity was measured using the SALT score, which gives the percentage of scalp surface area affected.

General conclusions and limits of the study: Lesional scalp, especially in alopecia totalis/universalis, showed higher clonality and more expanded CD8+ clones than normal scalp, suggesting antigenic drive. Tofacitinib significantly decreased scalp clonality and the number of expanded CD8+ clones among the top 100 scalp clones. Shared TCR sequences between patients were less evident than in mice, which may be partly attributable to HLA diversity in the patient population. During tofacitinib treatment, many expanded lesional clones remained in scalp and blood, and this persistence may partly explain relapse after treatment is stopped. Unlike mouse skin, which is dominated by gammadelta T cells, normal human skin has resident alphabeta T cells that are also sequenced, and this complicates analysis of the scalp TCR repertoire. Because the treated cohort was small and had just a single nonresponder, larger studies are needed to establish links between baseline CD8+ expansion and response.

The intended sense of this specimen's treatment or condition label: oral pan-JAK inhibitor, 5-10 mg twice daily. Lesional scalp punch biopsies and peripheral blood were obtained from alopecia areata patients. PBMCs were separated by density centrifugation and stained for CD3, CD4 and CD8, after which CD4+ and CD8+ T cells were sorted on a FACSAria. The CDR3 spans 12 residues, from the cysteine through the phenylalanine. Only the CDR3 DNA is retained, 36 bases long and in frame from the first base. The germline ends are 9 bases apart after V is trimmed by 6 bases and J by 3 bases. The germline V gene sets CDR1 to ENHRY and CDR2 to SYGVKD.

This chain joins TRBV10-3 to TRBJ2-7; the D gene assignment is ambiguous. The clonotype comes from a human donor with alopecia areata. The input for sequencing was CD4+ T cells sorted from blood, taken around week 54, from a patient treated with tofacitinib. The encoded CDR3 is CAISSSSYEQYF. The DNA reads as follows: TGTGCCATCAGCTCCTCAAGCTACGAGCAGTACTTC.